This is a list of T cell receptor beta chains from one sample in a study of cytotoxic CD8 clonotypes in ibrutinib-treated CLL. Assay used: immunoSEQ multiplex PCR; TCRdb lists only in-frame clones, some missing. Of around 40,000 clones listed, roughly two thirds were seen once; the top ten hold roughly a tenth. The sample here was PBMCs, taken at disease progression, from a patient treated with ibrutinib. All receptors derive from a human donor with chronic lymphocytic leukemia. The CDR3 runs from the conserved cysteine through the conserved F or W. The D gene is left open where the match is weak. Clone size is given for some rows only: seen once, a few or many times, or a class if the clone is expanded.

V gene	J gene	clone size	D gene	CDR3 protein	CDR3 DNA
TRBV4-1	TRBJ2-1	-	TRBD2	CASSQENHSGLAAAASYNEQFF	TGCGCCAGCAGCCAAGAGAATCATTCGGGACTAGCGGCGGCCGCCTCCTACAATGAGCAGTTCTTC
TRBV5-4	TRBJ2-3	-	-	CASSRAFGDTQYF	TGTGCCAGCAGCCGGGCCTTCGGAGATACGCAGTATTTT
TRBV19	TRBJ1-5	few	-	CASKAAGLSNQPQHF	TGTGCCAGTAAAGCGGCAGGCTTGAGCAATCAGCCCCAGCATTTT
TRBV2	TRBJ1-1	once	-	CASSELGLDTEAFF	TGTGCCAGCAGTGAACTGGGGCTGGACACTGAAGCTTTCTTT
TRBV5-1	TRBJ1-1	-	TRBD1	CASSQGTGSTEAFF	TGCGCCAGCAGCCAAGGGACAGGGAGCACTGAAGCTTTCTTT
TRBV10-3	TRBJ2-3	-	-	CAISEELATDTQYF	TGTGCCATCAGTGAGGAGCTAGCTACAGATACGCAGTATTTT
TRBV6-6	TRBJ1-4	-	-	CASSYGTGEKLFF	TGTGCCAGCAGTTACGGGACCGGTGAAAAACTGTTTTTT
TRBV5-6	TRBJ2-2	-	-	CASSLRVLNTGELFF	TGTGCCAGCAGCTTGAGGGTACTGAACACCGGGGAGCTGTTTTTT
TRBV5-1	TRBJ2-3	once	TRBD2	CASSPGLAGDTDTQYF	TGCGCCAGCAGCCCAGGACTAGCGGGGGACACAGATACGCAGTATTTT
TRBV7-8	TRBJ2-2	-	-	CASSPRRRVANTGELFF	TGTGCCAGCAGCCCCCGCCGGAGGGTGGCGAACACCGGGGAGCTGTTTTTT
TRBV7-9	TRBJ2-7	-	-	CASSPGFQGAGEQYF	TGTGCCAGCAGCCCGGGGTTTCAAGGGGCGGGGGAGCAGTACTTC
TRBV18	TRBJ2-1	-	-	CASSDSYNEQFF	TGTGCCAGCTCAGACTCCTACAATGAGCAGTTCTTC
TRBV7-9	TRBJ1-2	few	TRBD1	CASSPGQDDYGYTF	TGTGCCAGCAGCCCGGGACAGGACGACTATGGCTACACCTTC
TRBV2	TRBJ2-7	-	-	CASIRGWSSYEQYF	TGTGCCAGCATTCGGGGATGGAGCTCCTACGAGCAGTACTTC
TRBV4-2	TRBJ2-7	few	-	CASSHSGRIPYEQYF	TGTGCCAGCAGCCATTCGGGACGGATCCCCTACGAGCAGTACTTC
TRBV19	TRBJ2-1	-	-	CASSISRTPRNEQFF	TGTGCCAGTAGTATTAGTCGGACGCCCCGAAATGAGCAGTTCTTC
TRBV7-9	TRBJ2-2	-	-	CASSPQPGENTGELFF	TGTGCCAGCAGCCCTCAACCGGGCGAGAACACCGGGGAGCTGTTTTTT
TRBV5-1	TRBJ1-5	-	TRBD1	CASSLIGGLNQPQHF	TGCGCCAGCAGCTTGATAGGGGGCCTAAATCAGCCCCAGCATTTT
TRBV4-1	TRBJ1-5	few	-	CASSQDRGARGNQPQHF	TGCGCCAGCAGCCAAGATCGCGGGGCGCGGGGCAATCAGCCCCAGCATTTT
TRBV7-2	TRBJ2-1	-	-	CASSLLDGPTQETNEQFF	TGTGCCAGCAGCTTACTGGACGGACCCACACAAGAGACGAATGAGCAGTTCTTC
TRBV6-1	TRBJ2-2	-	-	CASSAQAPPNTGELFF	TGTGCCAGCAGTGCCCAGGCCCCCCCGAACACCGGGGAGCTGTTTTTT
TRBV19	TRBJ2-1	-	-	CASSKNWNEGQFF	TGTGCCAGTTCCAAAAATTGGAACGAAGGGCAGTTCTTC
TRBV2	TRBJ1-1	few	-	CASSVQYGTEAFF	TGTGCCAGCAGCGTGCAGTACGGCACTGAAGCTTTCTTT
TRBV25-1	TRBJ2-1	-	TRBD1	CASSQQGVLDEQFF	TGTGCCAGCAGTCAGCAGGGGGTGCTCGATGAGCAGTTCTTC
TRBV30	TRBJ2-5	-	TRBD2	CAWSVAGSETQYF	TGTGCCTGGAGTGTAGCGGGGAGCGAGACCCAGTACTTC
TRBV6-5	TRBJ2-7	-	-	CASSYKESYEQYF	TGTGCCAGCAGTTACAAAGAGTCCTACGAGCAGTACTTC
TRBV5-1	TRBJ2-3	-	TRBD2	CASSPVAGVVPDTQYF	TGCGCCAGCAGCCCTGTGGCGGGGGTTGTACCAGATACGCAGTATTTT
TRBV2	TRBJ2-5	-	TRBD2	CASNGVAGSTETQYF	TGTGCCAGCAATGGGGTAGCGGGGTCCACAGAGACCCAGTACTTC
TRBV5-4	TRBJ2-7	-	-	CASSPRGDSYEQYF	TGTGCCAGCAGCCCTAGGGGGGATTCCTACGAGCAGTACTTC
TRBV15	TRBJ1-6	-	TRBD1	CATSTQGANSPLHF	TGTGCCACCAGCACCCAGGGGGCAAATTCACCCCTCCACTTT
TRBV2	TRBJ2-6	-	-	CASSDEGAGANVLTF	TGTGCCAGCAGTGATGAGGGTGCTGGGGCCAACGTCCTGACTTTC
TRBV29-1	TRBJ1-1	-	-	CSVGVAYEAFF	TGCAGCGTTGGGGTAGCCTATGAAGCTTTCTTT
TRBV6-1	TRBJ1-5	few	TRBD1	CASTVTGVNQPQHF	TGTGCCAGCACCGTGACAGGGGTTAATCAGCCCCAGCATTTT
TRBV9	TRBJ2-3	-	TRBD2	CASSVGLAANTDTQYF	TGTGCCAGCAGCGTAGGACTAGCTGCTAACACAGATACGCAGTATTTT
TRBV27	TRBJ2-2	-	-	CASSSFYRLNTGELFF	TGTGCCAGCAGTTCTTTTTACAGATTGAACACCGGGGAGCTGTTTTTT
TRBV5-1	TRBJ2-2	-	-	CASSPRDSTGELFF	TGCGCCAGCAGCCCAAGGGATAGCACCGGGGAGCTGTTTTTT
TRBV19	TRBJ1-1	-	-	CASSWGPGRTEAFF	TGTGCCAGTAGTTGGGGGCCCGGGCGCACTGAAGCTTTCTTT
TRBV2	TRBJ2-6	-	TRBD1	CATQTGGVVGANVLTF	TGTGCCACTCAGACAGGGGGCGTCGTTGGGGCCAACGTCCTGACTTTC
TRBV6-6	TRBJ2-5	once	-	CASSRPENQETQYF	TGTGCCAGCTCTAGGCCCGAGAACCAAGAGACCCAGTACTTC
TRBV5-1	TRBJ1-1	-	-	CASSLTGTQYNTEAFF	TGCGCCAGCAGCTTGACAGGGACCCAGTACAACACTGAAGCTTTCTTT
TRBV11-2	TRBJ2-5	-	TRBD1	CASSFDRGWQETQYF	TGTGCCAGCAGCTTCGACAGGGGGTGGCAAGAGACCCAGTACTTC
TRBV9	TRBJ1-1	-	TRBD1	CASSGRGAGESEAFF	TGTGCCAGCAGCGGCAGGGGGGCGGGTGAATCTGAAGCTTTCTTT
TRBV7-9	TRBJ1-4	-	-	CASSLASGTINEKLFF	TGTGCCAGCAGCTTAGCCTCGGGAACGATTAATGAAAAACTGTTTTTT
TRBV6-4	TRBJ2-5	few	TRBD2	CASSESSGSQETQYF	TGTGCCAGCAGTGAGTCTAGCGGGAGCCAAGAGACCCAGTACTTC
TRBV7-9	TRBJ1-1	few	-	CASSPGRMNTEAFF	TGTGCCAGCAGCCCCGGACGGATGAACACTGAAGCTTTCTTT
TRBV4-2	TRBJ1-1	-	-	CASSEQGGTEAFF	TGTGCCAGCAGCGAACAGGGAGGGACTGAAGCTTTCTTT
TRBV7-9	TRBJ1-3	-	-	CASRPMDTIYF	TGTGCCAGCAGACCAATGGACACCATATATTTT
TRBV28	TRBJ2-1	once	-	CATRTYNNEQFF	TGTGCCACCCGGACCTACAACAATGAGCAGTTCTTC
TRBV15	TRBJ1-3	-	-	CATSTQRGSSGNTIYF	TGTGCCACCAGTACCCAGAGGGGGAGCTCTGGAAACACCATATATTTT
TRBV6-1	TRBJ2-1	few	TRBD2	CASRGGASYNEQFF	TGTGCCAGCAGGGGAGGGGCTAGTTACAATGAGCAGTTCTTC
TRBV9	TRBJ2-5	once	TRBD2	CASSPTSGGETQYF	TGTGCCAGCAGCCCAACTAGCGGGGGGGAGACCCAGTACTTC
TRBV6-4	TRBJ1-4	-	-	CASSDCPRAINEKLFF	TGTGCCAGCAGTGACTGTCCCAGGGCTATTAATGAAAAACTGTTTTTT